This TCR beta chain emerged from a study of T-cell reconstitution after alpha-beta-depleted transplantation in children. TCRbeta library preparation incorporated unique molecular identifiers. TCRdb analysed the PCR reads with MiXCR anew, one entry per CDR3 protein. Found here are some 70,000 distinct CDR3 sequences, around 7.9% of them singletons; the top ten hold around 2.4%. This clonotype was counted between two and nine times. The sequences come from PBMCs from the stem cell graft donor, collected from the stem cell graft. This clonotype was sampled from a human donor who donated a stem cell graft to a child with acute lymphoblastic leukemia.

The CDR3, as DNA: TGTGCCAGCAGTGAATCGGAGCCCCGTGTGCCCATGGGCACAGATACGCAGTATTTT. Amino acid sequence: CASSESEPRVPMGTDTQYF. The rearrangement uses TRBV25-1 and TRBJ2-3; D is uncertain. The CDR3 is 19 amino acids. In germline, CDR1 is MGHDK, CDR2 SYGVNS. V lost 1 base and J 1 base, leaving 21 bases between the germline ends.